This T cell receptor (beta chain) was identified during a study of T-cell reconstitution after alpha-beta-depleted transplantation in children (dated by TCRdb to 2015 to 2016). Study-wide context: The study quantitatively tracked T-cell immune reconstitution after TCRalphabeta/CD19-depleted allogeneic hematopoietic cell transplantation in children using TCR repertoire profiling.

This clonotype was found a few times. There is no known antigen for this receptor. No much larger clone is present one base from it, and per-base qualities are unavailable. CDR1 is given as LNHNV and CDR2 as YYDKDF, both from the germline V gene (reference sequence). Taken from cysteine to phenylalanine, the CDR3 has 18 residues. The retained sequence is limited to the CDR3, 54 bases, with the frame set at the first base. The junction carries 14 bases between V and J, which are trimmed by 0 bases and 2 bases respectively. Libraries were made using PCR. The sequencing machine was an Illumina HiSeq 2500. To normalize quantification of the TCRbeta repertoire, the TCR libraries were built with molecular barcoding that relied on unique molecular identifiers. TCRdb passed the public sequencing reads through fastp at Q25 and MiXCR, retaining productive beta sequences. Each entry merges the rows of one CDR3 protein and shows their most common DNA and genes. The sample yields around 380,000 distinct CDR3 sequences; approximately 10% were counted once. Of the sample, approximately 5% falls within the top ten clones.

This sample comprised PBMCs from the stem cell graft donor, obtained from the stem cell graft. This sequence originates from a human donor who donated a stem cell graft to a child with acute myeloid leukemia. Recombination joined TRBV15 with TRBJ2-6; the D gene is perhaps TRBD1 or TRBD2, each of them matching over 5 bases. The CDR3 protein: CATSREGRKGPGANVLTF. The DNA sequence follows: TGTGCCACCAGCAGAGAAGGTCGTAAGGGACCTGGGGCCAACGTCCTGACTTTC.